Here is one TCR beta chain with its context. V was pared by 0 bases and J by 1 base, with 10 bases between. CDR1 and CDR2 (germline): SGDLS, YYNGEE. The CDR3 is 15 residues long. This entry is derived from a study of blood T cell repertoires in COVID-19. Study-wide context: T cells, B-cell-depleted T cells, or PBMCs supplied cDNA or gDNA.

Authors' methods: Quantification of nucleated cells was approximated via reference gene primer amplification. Sequencing used immunoSEQ multiplex PCR; TCRdb keeps in-frame clones, though not all of them. The V and J calls and clone size were taken over from that table, and D and trimming were inferred from the DNA. Of fewer than 250,000 clones listed, about 84% are singletons. Individuals drawn from approximately 22 US areas were about 18 to 100 years old. Participant-reported clinical history was the basis for cohort assignment. Sequenced material: PBMCs or T cells enriched from blood (not recorded which). The receptor comes from a woman aged 40 to 50 with acute COVID-19. This sequence joins TRBV9 and TRBJ1-1, with D unresolved. The CDR3 loop reads CASSVGPRGNTEAFF. Here the CDR3 DNA reads TGTGCCAGCAGCGTAGGCCCCCGGGGGAACACTGAAGCTTTCTTT.